The source of this TCR beta chain is a study of blood T cell repertoires in COVID-19. In the study overall: The study drew acute and convalescent COVID-19 samples from the United States, Italy and Spain.

Original handling: Amplification with reference gene primers provided the estimates of nucleated cell counts. Data came from immunoSEQ multiplex PCR; TCRdb stores just in-frame clones and leaves some out. Clonal size and the V and J genes are those of that table, whereas D and trimming came from the DNA. Of 300,000 to 500,000 clones listed, around 89% are singletons. Participants spanned ages about 18 to 90 years and resided in roughly 22 US areas. Germline assignment: CDR1 LNHDA and CDR2 SQIVND (reference sequence). The V end was cut by 11 bases, the J end by 4 bases, with 17 bases between. The CDR3 sequence is 13 residues long.

V gene TRBV19 combines with J gene TRBJ1-2, with D possibly being TRBD1 (6 bases). The sequence derives from a woman in her 30s with acute COVID-19. Sequencing was carried out using PBMCs or T cells enriched from blood (not recorded which). The CDR3, as DNA: TGTGCCGGTTCGGACAGATTCACCTATGGCTACACCTTC. Its protein is CAGSDRFTYGYTF.